This T cell receptor (beta chain) was identified in a study of molecular identifiers for immune sequencing clone quantification (dated by TCRdb to 2016 to 2019). For context, the study as a whole: In a replicate experiment, RNA from roughly 18,000 or 92,000 naive CD8 T cells was split into five aliquots, four of which were sequenced. CD8 T cells were used in a methods study to benchmark molecular-identifier clustering-based TCR repertoire sequencing (MIDCIRS) and TCR RNA copy counting.

CDR1 is given as DFQATT and CDR2 as SNEGSKA, both from the germline V gene (reference sequence). The cysteine opens and the phenylalanine closes a CDR3 of 15 amino acids. Only the CDR3 portion is preserved as DNA: 45 bases, with reading frame beginning at the first base. Remarks on this clonotype: The specificity of this receptor is unknown. A much bigger clone sits one base away, suggesting this may be a read error.

The library was made by PCR. Instrument used: Illumina HiSeq 4000. Bulk TCR libraries were generated as previously described, with the TCR primers listed in Table S5 used. Total RNA was purified with the Qiagen AllPrep DNA/RNA kit. Before analysis, reads from multiple sequencing runs of the same library were pooled. From the authors' description of their analysis: Reads were retained only if an exact TCR constant sequence was present, and the retained reads were trimmed to 150 nt and grouped according to their 12-nt molecular barcodes. Within each barcode group, reads were sub-clustered at a 15% Levenshtein threshold, and quality-weighted consensus sequences were built per RNA molecule. Non-functional sequences were filtered out, along with any lower-count sequence sitting one edit away from another sequence. Based on a fit of two negative binomial distributions, barcode sub-clusters having less than 20% of the maximum read count were discarded. The raw public reads went through TCRdb reprocessing: fastp at Q25, MiXCR clone calling, in-frame beta chains kept. Identical CDR3 protein sequences are pooled into one entry, listed with their most common genes and DNA. TCRdb's processing, not the authors', yielded these V and J calls. The sample has about 640,000 distinct CDR3 sequences on record, 20% of them singletons. 0.75% to 0.95% of the sample comes from the top ten.

Points the paper makes about the study in general: Without barcode sub-clustering, chimeric consensus sequences inflated TCR diversity; chimeras reached as high as 47%. Highly expanded clone sizes could be underestimated if identical TCR molecules share a barcode. Spiked-in Jurkat TCR RNA (about ten copies' worth), which is not part of the donor repertoire, was contained in the naive libraries. In CMV-specific effector cells, over 99% of molecules were held by clones above 20 RNA copies, whereas under 1% of molecules were held by such clones in naive cells. Even against a background of roughly 1 million naive CD8 T cells, spiked-in Jurkat TCR RNA amounting to a single cell's worth was reported to be detectable. Modeling gave about three recovered TCR RNA copies per cell versus 8 to 10 by digital PCR, implying approximately 30% capture efficiency.

Naive CD8 T cell libraries were made from 20,000 to 1,000,000 sorted cells using 10%, 30% or 50% of purified RNA. On a BD FACSAria II, naive CD8 T cells were FACS-sorted as CD8+CD4-CCR7+CD45RA+ and collected into RLT Plus buffer. To test detection sensitivity, Jurkat RNA equal to around 11 TCR copies was added to samples of about 17,000-1,100,000 naive CD8 T cells. CD8 T cells were enriched with RosetteSep CD8+ T Cell Enrichment Cocktail and Ficoll-Paque, followed by ACK red cell lysis. This sequence uses TRBV20-1 and TRBJ2-2; the best D guess is TRBD2, with 6 bases matching. The material sequenced was naive CD8+ T cells from blood, with Jurkat cell RNA spiked in. What this sample's cell subset or site label stands for: FACS-sorted CD8+CD4-CCR7+CD45RA+ naive T cells. This TCR derives from a human donor in good health. Some libraries in this study had Jurkat cell RNA spiked in. The CDR3 here reads CSAAIAEGATGGLFF. The bases are TGCAGTGCTGCAATAGCGGAGGGAGCCACCGGGGGGCTGTTTTTT.